This T cell receptor beta chain was sequenced in a study of cytomegalovirus exposure and HLA in healthy donors. This CDR3 spans 12 amino acids. Trimming removed 5 bases from V and 7 bases from J, with 12 bases in between. Germline CDR1 and CDR2: SGHVS and FQNEAQ. The PCR was carried out with 60 Vbeta primers and 13 Jbeta primers. The table came from immunoSEQ multiplex PCR; TCRdb's copy has only in-frame clones and leaves some out. The repertoire holds hundreds of thousands of clones, with 82% as singletons. The source is a man in his forties in good health and CMV-seropositive. The sample taken for sequencing was PBMCs. This chain connects TRBV7-8 to TRBJ2-7; no definite D call. The CDR3 protein is CASSLPPGEQYF. Written as DNA, the CDR3 is TGTGCCAGCAGCCTCCCCCCCGGGGAGCAGTACTTC.